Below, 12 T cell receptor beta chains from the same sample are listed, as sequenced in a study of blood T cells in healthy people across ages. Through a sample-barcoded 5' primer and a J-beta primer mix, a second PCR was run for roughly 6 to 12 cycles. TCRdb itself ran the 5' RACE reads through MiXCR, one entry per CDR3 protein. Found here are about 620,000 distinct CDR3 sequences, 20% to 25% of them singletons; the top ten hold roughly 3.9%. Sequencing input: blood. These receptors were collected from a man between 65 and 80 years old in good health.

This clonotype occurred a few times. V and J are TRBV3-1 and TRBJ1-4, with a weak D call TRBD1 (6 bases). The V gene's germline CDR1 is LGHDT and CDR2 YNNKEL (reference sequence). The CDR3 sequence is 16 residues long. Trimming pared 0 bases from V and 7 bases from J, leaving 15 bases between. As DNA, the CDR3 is TGTGCCAGCAGCCAAGATAGGGGGATGATGGGTGAAAAACTGTTTTTT. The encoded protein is CASSQDRGMMGEKLFF.

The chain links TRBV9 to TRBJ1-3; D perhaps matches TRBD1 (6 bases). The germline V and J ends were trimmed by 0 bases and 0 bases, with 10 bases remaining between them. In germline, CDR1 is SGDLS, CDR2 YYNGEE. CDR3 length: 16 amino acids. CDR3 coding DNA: TGTGCCAGCAGCGTAGGTCAGGGGAGCTCTGGAAACACCATATATTTT. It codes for CASSVGQGSSGNTIYF.

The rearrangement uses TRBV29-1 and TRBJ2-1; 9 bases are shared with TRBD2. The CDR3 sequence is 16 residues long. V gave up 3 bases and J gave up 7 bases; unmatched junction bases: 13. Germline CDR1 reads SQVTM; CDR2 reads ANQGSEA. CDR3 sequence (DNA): TGCAGCGTTGAGCCGGGACTAGCCTCCCGAGGAAATGAGCAGTTCTTC. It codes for CSVEPGLASRGNEQFF.

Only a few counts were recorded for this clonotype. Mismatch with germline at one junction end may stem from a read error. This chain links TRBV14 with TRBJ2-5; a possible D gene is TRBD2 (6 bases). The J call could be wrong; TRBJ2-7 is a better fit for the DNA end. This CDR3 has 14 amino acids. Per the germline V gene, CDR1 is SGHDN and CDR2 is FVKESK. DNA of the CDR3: TGTGCCAGCGGCCAATCGGGGGTAGGTTCCGAGCAGTACTTC. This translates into CASGQSGVGSEQYF.

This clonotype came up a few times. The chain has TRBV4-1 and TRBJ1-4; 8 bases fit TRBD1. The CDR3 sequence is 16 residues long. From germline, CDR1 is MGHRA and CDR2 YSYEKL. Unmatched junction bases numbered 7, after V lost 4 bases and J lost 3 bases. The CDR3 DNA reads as TGCGCCAGCAGCCGGGACTTGACAGGGGCTAATGAAAAACTGTTTTTT. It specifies CASSRDLTGANEKLFF.

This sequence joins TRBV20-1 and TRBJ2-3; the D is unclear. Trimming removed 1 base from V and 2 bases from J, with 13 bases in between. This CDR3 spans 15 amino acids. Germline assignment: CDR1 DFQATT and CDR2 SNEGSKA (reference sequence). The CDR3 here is CSARVGFLLTDTQYF. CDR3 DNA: TGCAGTGCTAGAGTCGGGTTTTTGCTCACAGATACGCAGTATTTT.

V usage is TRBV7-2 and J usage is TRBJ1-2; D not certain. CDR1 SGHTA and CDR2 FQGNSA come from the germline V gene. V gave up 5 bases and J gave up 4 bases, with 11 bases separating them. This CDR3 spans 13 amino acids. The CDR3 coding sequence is TGTGCCAGCAGCCCCCGTGTGACCTATGGCTACACCTTC. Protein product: CASSPRVTYGYTF.

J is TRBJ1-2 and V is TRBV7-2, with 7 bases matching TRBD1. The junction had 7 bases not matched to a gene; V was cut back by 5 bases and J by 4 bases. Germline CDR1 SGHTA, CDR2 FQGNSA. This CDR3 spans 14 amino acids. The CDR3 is CASSTGQAVYGYTF. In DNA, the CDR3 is TGTGCCAGCAGCACTGGACAGGCGGTCTATGGCTACACCTTC.

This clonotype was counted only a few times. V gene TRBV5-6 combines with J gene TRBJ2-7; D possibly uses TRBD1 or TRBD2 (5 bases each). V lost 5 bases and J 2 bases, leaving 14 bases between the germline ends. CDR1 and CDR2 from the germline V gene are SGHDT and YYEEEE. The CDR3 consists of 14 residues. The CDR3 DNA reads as TGTGCCAGCAGGGGGCTTCGAGGGGCCTACGAGCAGTACTTC. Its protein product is CASRGLRGAYEQYF.

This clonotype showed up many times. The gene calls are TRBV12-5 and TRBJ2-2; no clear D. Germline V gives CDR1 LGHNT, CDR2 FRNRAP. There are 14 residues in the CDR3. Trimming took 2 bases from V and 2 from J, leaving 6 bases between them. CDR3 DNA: TGTGCTAGTGGTTTGTTGGGAAACACCGGGGAGCTGTTTTTT. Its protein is CASGLLGNTGELFF.

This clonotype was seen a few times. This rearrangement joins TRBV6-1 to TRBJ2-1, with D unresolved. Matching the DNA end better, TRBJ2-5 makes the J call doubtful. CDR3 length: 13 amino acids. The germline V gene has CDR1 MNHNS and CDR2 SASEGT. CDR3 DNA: TGTGCCAGCAGTGAAGGTATCCGGGAGACCCAGTACTTC. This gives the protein CASSEGIRETQYF.

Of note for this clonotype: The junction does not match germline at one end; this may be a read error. The CDR3: CSAGRGNTEVFF. For the CDR3, the DNA is TGCAGTGCTGGTCGGGGGAACACTGAAGTTTTCTTT. V and J are TRBV20-1 and TRBJ1-1, with a weak D call TRBD1 (5 bases). The CDR3 sequence is 12 residues long. Germline CDR1 and CDR2: DFQATT and SNEGSKA (reference sequence).